The sequence of this TCR beta chain was determined in a study of shared clonotypes between healthy human individuals. CDR1 and CDR2 (germline): SGHRS, YFSETQ. With 1 base removed from V and 3 bases from J, the gap between germline ends came to 8 bases. CDR3 length equals 14 residues. The material for each subset, its genomic DNA, was split evenly across several immunoSEQ plates. Repertoires were generated with immunoSEQ multiplex PCR, while TCRdb's copy carries only in-frame clones and drops some. The top ten clones hold about 0.13% of a sample with millions of clones, roughly 94% of them seen once. The TCR sequence derives from a man between 18 and 35 years old in good health. Source material: naive CD4+ T cells sorted from blood. Subset given: CD45RA+ positively selected. V gene TRBV5-1 combines with J gene TRBJ2-1; D remains unclear. The CDR3 DNA reads TGCGCCAGCAGCTTGTCTCTAGGCTACAATGAGCAGTTCTTC. It translates to CASSLSLGYNEQFF.